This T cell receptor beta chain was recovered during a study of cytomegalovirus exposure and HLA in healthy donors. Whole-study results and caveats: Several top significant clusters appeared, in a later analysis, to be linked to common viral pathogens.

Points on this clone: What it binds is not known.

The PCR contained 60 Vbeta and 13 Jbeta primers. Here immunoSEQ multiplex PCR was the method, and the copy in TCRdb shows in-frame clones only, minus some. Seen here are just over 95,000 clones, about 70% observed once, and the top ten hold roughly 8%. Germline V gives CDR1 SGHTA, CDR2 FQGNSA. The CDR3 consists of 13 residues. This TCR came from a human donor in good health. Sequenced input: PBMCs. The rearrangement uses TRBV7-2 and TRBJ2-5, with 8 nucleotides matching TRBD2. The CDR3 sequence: CAIRLAGPETQYF. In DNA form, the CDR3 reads TGTGCTATCAGGCTAGCGGGTCCAGAGACCCAGTACTTC. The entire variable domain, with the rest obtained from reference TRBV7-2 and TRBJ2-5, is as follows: GAGVSQSPSNKVTEKGKDVELRCDPISGHTALYWYRQSLGQGLEFLIYFQGNSAPDKSGLPSDRFSAERTGGSVSTLTIQRTQQEDSAVYLCAIRLAGPETQYFGPGTRLLVL.